This T cell receptor beta chain is from a study of blood T cell repertoires in COVID-19. Study-level background: Sources were T cells, B-cell-depleted T cells, or PBMCs; the material itself was cDNA or gDNA.

The CDR3 contains 16 residues. From germline, CDR1 is SGHTA and CDR2 FQGNSA. Germline trimming cut 2 bases from V and 0 bases from J; bases unmatched to any gene: 5. Assay: immunoSEQ multiplex PCR; the TCRdb copy retains only in-frame clones and omits some. The sample records about 170,000 clones, around 83% being singletons. As to this clone: Other DNA sequences from this sample encode an identical CDR3 as well.

Participant-reported clinical history was the basis for cohort assignment. Sequences were obtained from PBMCs or T cells enriched from blood (not recorded which). V usage is TRBV7-2 and J usage is TRBJ2-7; TRBD2 agrees at 9 bases. The TCR originated in a woman aged 50 to 65 in a cohort exposed to, infected with or recovered from COVID-19 (not recorded which). This CDR3 reads CASSLRSGGSSYEQYF. CDR3 nucleotides: TGTGCCAGCAGCTTACGGAGCGGGGGGAGCTCCTACGAGCAGTACTTC.